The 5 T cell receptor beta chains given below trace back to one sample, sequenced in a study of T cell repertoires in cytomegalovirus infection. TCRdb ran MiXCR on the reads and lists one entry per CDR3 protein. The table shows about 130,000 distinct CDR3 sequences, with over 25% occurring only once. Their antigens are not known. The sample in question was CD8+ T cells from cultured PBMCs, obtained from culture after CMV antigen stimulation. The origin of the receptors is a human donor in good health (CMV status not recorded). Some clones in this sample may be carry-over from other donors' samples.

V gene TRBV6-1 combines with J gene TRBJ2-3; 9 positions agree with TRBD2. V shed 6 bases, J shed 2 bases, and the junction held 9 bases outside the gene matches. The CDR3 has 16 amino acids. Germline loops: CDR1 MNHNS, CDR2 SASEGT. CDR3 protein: CASSTRSGGTTDTQYF. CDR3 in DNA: TGTGCCAGCAGCACCCGTAGCGGGGGAACCACAGATACGCAGTATTTT.

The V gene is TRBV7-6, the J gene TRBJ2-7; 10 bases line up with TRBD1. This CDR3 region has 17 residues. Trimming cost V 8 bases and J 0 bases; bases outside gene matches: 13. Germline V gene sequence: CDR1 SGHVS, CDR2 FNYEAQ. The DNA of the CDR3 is TGTGCCAGCGCAGGGGACAGGGGTGTCCTAGCCTCCTACGAGCAGTACTTC. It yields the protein CASAGDRGVLASYEQYF.

In nucleotides, the CDR3 is TGCGCCAGCAGCCAAGATGGAGCGGTGCCTACCTACGAGCAGTACTTC. Protein product: CASSQDGAVPTYEQYF. J is TRBJ2-7 and V is TRBV4-1; D is possibly TRBD2 (5 bases). CDR1 MGHRA and CDR2 YSYEKL come from the germline V gene. Trimming took 0 bases from V and 2 from J, leaving 14 bases between them. This CDR3 is built from 16 residues.

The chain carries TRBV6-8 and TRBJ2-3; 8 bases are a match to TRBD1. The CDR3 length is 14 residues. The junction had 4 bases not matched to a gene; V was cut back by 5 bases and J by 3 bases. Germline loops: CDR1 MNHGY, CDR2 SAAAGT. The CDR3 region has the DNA TGTGCCAGCAGTACAGGGGGAATTACAGATACGCAGTATTTT. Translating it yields CASSTGGITDTQYF.

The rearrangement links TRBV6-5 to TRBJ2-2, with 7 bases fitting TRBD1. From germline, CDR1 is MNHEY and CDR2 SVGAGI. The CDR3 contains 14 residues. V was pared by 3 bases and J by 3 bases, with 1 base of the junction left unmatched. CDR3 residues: CASSYDRDTGELFF. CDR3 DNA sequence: TGTGCCAGCAGTTATGACAGGGACACCGGGGAGCTGTTTTTT.